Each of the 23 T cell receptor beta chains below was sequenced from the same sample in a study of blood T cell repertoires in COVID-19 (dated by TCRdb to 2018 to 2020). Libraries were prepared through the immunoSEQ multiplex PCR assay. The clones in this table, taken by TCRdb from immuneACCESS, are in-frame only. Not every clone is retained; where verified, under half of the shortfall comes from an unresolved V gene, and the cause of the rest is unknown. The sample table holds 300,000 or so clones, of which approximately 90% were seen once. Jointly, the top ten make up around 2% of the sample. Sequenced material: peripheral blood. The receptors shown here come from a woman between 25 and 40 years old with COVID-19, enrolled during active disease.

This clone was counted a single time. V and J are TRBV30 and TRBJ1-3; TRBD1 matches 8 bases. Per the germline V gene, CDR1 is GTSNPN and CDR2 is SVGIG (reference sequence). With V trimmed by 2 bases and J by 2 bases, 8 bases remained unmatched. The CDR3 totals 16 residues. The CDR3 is CAWSRKGTGAGNTIYF. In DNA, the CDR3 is TGTGCCTGGAGTCGAAAGGGGACAGGAGCTGGAAACACCATATATTTT.

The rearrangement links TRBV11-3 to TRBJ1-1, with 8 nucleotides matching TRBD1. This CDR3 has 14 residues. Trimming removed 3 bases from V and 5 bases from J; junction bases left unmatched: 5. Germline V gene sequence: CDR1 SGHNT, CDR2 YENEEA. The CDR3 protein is CASSLTGVGTEAFF. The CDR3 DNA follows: TGTGCCAGCAGCTTGACAGGGGTAGGGACTGAAGCTTTCTTT.

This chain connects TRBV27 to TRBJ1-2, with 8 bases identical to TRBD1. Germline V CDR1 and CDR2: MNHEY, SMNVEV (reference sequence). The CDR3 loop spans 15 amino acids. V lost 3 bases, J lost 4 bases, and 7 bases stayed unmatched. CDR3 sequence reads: CASSFRTGFGYGYTF. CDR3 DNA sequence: TGTGCCAGCAGTTTCAGGACAGGGTTCGGCTATGGCTACACCTTC.

The CDR3 nucleotides are TGTGCCAGCAGCTACTCAGGGGGCCTCTACTCTGGAAACACCATATATTTT. Its protein is CASSYSGGLYSGNTIYF. This chain uses TRBV3-1 (or the pseudogene TRBV3-2) with TRBJ1-3; 8 bases align to TRBD1. The V and J ends lost 5 bases and 0 bases, in that order; junction bases with no gene match: 9. In germline, CDR1 is LGHDT, CDR2 YNNKEL (reference sequence). The CDR3 spans 17 residues.

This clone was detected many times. This chain's CDR3 is CASSLRAGNQPQHF. The CDR3 bases are TGTGCCAGCAGTTTACGGGCGGGTAATCAGCCCCAGCATTTT. V gene TRBV27 combines with J gene TRBJ1-5; no clear D gene. The germline CDR1 and CDR2 sequences are MNHEY and SMNVEV (reference sequence). The CDR3 sequence is 14 residues long. V was trimmed by 2 bases and J by 4 bases, leaving 9 bases between them.

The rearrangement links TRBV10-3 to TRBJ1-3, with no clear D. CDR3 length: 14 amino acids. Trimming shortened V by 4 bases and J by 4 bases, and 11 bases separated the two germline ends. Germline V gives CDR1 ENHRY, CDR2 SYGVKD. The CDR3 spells CAISGPGSGNTIYF. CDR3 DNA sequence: TGTGCCATCAGTGGCCCCGGTAGCGGAAACACCATATATTTT.

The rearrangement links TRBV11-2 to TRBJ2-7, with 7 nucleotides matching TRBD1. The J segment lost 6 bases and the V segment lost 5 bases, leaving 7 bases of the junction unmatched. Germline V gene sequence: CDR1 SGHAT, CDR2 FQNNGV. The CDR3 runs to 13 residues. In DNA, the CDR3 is TGTGCCAGCAGCATCAGACAGGGAAGCGAGCAGTACTTC. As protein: CASSIRQGSEQYF.

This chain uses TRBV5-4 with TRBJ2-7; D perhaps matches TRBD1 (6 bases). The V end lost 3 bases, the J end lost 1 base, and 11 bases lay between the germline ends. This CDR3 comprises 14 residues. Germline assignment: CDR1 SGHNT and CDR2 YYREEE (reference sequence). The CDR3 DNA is TGTGCCAGCAGCTCCGGGACACCGTCCTACGAGCAGTACTTC. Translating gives CASSSGTPSYEQYF.

CDR3 nucleotide sequence: TGTGCCAGCAGCCTACAGGGTGATAATGAAAAACTGTTTTTT. It is translated as CASSLQGDNEKLFF. The J gene is TRBJ1-4, the V gene TRBV7-9; a possible D gene is TRBD1 (6 bases). CDR1 and CDR2 (germline): SEHNR, FQNEAQ (reference sequence). Trimming cost V 5 bases and J 4 bases, with 11 bases left between them. CDR3 length: 14 residues.

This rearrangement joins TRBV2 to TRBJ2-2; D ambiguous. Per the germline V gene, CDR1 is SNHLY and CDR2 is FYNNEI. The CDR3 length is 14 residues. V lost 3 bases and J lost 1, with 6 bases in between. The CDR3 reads CASSERLNTGELFF. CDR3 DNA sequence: TGTGCCAGCAGTGAGAGGCTGAACACCGGGGAGCTGTTTTTT.

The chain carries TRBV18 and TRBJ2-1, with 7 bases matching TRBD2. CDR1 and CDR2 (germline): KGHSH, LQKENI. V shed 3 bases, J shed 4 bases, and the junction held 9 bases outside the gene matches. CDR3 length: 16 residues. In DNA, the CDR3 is TGTGCCAGCTCACCGAATACCGGGAGGAGTTACAATGAGCAGTTCTTC. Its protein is CASSPNTGRSYNEQFF.

The CDR3 here is CASSPGQLYGYTF. In DNA, the CDR3 is TGCGCCAGCAGCCCGGGACAGCTCTATGGCTACACCTTC. The chain is built from TRBV4-1 and TRBJ1-2; 7 nucleotides align to TRBD1. V was pared by 4 bases and J by 4 bases, with 3 bases of the junction left unmatched. In germline, CDR1 is MGHRA, CDR2 YSYEKL. This CDR3 contains 13 residues.

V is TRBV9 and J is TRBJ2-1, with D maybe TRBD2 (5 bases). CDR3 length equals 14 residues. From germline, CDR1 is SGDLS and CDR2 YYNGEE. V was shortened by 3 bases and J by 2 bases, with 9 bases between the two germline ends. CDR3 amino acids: CASSAPGTYNEQFF. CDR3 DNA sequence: TGTGCCAGCAGCGCACCGGGAACCTACAATGAGCAGTTCTTC.

CDR3 in amino acids: CSASVGRAGGDTQYF. CDR3 in DNA: TGCAGTGCTAGTGTCGGGAGGGCCGGGGGGGATACGCAGTATTTT. This chain uses TRBV20-1 with TRBJ2-3; 8 bases align to TRBD2. This CDR3 spans 15 amino acids. J lost 6 bases, V lost 3 bases, and 11 bases had no gene match. Germline CDR1 is DFQATT and CDR2 is SNEGSKA (reference sequence).

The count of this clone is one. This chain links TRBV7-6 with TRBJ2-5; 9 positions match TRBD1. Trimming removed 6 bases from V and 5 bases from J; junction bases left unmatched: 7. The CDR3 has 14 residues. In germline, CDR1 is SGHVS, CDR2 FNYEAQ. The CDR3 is CASRPDRGDETQYF. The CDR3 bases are TGTGCCAGCAGACCGGACAGGGGAGACGAGACCCAGTACTTC.

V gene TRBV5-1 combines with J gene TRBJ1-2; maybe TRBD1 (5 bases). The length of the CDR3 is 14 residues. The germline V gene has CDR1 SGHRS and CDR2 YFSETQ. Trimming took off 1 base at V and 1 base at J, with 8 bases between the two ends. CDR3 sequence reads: CASSLSDSNYGYTF. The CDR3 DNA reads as TGCGCCAGCAGCTTGAGTGACAGTAACTATGGCTACACCTTC.

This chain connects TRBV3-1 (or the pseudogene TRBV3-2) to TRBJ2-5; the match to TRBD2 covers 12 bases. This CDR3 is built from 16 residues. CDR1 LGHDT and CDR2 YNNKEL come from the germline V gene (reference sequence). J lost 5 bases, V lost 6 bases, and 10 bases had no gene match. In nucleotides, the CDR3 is TGTGCCAGCAGACCCCTAGCGGGAGGGCCCTCGGAGACCCAGTACTTC. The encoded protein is CASRPLAGGPSETQYF.

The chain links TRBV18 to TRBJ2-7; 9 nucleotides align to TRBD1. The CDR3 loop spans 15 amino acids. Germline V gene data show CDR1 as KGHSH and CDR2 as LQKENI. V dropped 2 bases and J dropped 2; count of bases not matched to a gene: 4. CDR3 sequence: CASSPGGTGTYEQYF. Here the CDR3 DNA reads TGTGCCAGCTCACCAGGCGGGACAGGGACCTACGAGCAGTACTTC.

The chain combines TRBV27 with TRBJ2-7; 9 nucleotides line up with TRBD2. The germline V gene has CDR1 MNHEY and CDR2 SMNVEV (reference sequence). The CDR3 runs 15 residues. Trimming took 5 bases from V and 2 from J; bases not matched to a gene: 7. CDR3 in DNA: TGTGCCAGCAGTCCACTAGCGGGCTCAGCCTACGAGCAGTACTTC. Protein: CASSPLAGSAYEQYF.

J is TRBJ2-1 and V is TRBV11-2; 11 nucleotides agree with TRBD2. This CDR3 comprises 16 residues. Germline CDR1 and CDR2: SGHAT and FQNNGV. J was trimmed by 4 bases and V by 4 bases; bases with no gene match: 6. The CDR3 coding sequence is TGTGCCAGCAGCTCCCGACTAGCGGGACGGTACAATGAGCAGTTCTTC. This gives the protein CASSSRLAGRYNEQFF.

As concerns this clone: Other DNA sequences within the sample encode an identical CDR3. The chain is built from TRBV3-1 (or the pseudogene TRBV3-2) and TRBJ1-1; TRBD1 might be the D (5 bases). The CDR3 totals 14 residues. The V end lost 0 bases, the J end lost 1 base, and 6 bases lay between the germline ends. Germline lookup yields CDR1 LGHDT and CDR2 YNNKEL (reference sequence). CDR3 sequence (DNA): TGTGCCAGCAGCCAAGAAGGACAGAACACTGAAGCTTTCTTT. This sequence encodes CASSQEGQNTEAFF.

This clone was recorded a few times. CDR3 region: CASSDTGKSSYEQYF. DNA of the CDR3: TGTGCCAGCAGCGATACAGGGAAGAGCTCCTACGAGCAGTACTTC. The chain uses TRBV27 and TRBJ2-7, with D possibly TRBD1 on 6 matching bases. The CDR3 runs 15 residues. Between the trimmed V and J ends, which lost 6 bases and 0 bases, there was a span of 15 bases. The V gene's germline CDR1 is MNHEY and CDR2 SMNVEV (reference sequence).

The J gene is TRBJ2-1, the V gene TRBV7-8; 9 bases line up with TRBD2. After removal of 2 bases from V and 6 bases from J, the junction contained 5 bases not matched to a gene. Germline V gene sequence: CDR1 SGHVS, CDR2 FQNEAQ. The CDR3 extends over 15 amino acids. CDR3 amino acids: CASSLRAGGANEQFF. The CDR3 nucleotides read TGTGCCAGCAGCTTAAGGGCGGGAGGGGCCAATGAGCAGTTCTTC.